The T cell receptor (beta chain) described here comes from a study of T cells in narcolepsy. The V gene lost 1 base and the J gene lost 4 bases, with 6 bases spanning the gap. Per germline, CDR1 SQVTM and CDR2 ANQGSEA. This CDR3 spans 12 amino acids. Some clones are missing from TCRdb's copy, which holds only in-frame ones; the method was immunoSEQ multiplex PCR. The profile shows about 35,000 clones, around 80% of them singletons. The receptor's source is a human donor in good health. Source material: memory (CD45RA-) CD4+ T cells from blood. The V and J genes are TRBV29-1 and TRBJ2-3; D remains unclear. CDR3 protein: CSVEGGADTQYF. DNA for the CDR3: TGCAGCGTTGAAGGTGGGGCAGATACGCAGTATTTT.